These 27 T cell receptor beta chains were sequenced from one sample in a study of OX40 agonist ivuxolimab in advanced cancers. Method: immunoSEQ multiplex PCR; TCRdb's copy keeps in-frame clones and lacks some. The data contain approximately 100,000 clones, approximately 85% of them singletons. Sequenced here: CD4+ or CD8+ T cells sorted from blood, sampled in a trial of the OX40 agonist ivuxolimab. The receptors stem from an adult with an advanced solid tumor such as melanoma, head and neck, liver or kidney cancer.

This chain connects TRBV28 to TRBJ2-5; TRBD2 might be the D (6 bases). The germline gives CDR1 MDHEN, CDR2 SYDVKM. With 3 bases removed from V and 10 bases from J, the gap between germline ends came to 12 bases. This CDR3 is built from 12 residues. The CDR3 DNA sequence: TGTGCCAGCAGTTTTCAGGAGGAGGGCCAGTACTTC. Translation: CASSFQEEGQYF.

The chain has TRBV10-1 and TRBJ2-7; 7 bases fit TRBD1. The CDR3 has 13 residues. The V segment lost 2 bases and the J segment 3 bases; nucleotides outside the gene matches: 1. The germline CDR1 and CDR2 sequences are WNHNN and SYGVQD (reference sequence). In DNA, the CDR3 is TGCGCCAGCAGTGAGCACAGGGGCTACGAGCAGTACTTC. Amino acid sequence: CASSEHRGYEQYF.

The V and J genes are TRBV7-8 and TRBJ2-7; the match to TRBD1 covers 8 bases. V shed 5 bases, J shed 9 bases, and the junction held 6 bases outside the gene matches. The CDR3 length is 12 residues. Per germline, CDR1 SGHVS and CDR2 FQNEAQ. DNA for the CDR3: TGTGCCAGCAGCACCCCGACAGGGGCGCAGTACTTC. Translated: CASSTPTGAQYF.

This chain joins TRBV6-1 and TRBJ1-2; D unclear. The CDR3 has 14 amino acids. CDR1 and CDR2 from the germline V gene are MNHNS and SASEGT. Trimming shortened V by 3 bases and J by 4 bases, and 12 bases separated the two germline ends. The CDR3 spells CASSDISWSYGYTF. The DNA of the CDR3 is TGTGCCAGCAGTGATATTTCTTGGAGCTATGGCTACACCTTC.

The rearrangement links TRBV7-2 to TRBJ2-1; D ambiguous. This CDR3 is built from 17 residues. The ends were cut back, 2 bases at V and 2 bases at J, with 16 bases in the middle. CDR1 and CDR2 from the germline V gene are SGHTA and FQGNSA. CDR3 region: CASSLIRIGQAYNEQFF. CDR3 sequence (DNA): TGTGCCAGCAGCTTAATTCGGATCGGTCAGGCCTACAATGAGCAGTTCTTC.

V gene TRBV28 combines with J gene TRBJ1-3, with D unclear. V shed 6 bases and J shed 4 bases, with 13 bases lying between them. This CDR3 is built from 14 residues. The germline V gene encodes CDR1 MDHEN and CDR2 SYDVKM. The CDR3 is CASRVSPWGNTIYF. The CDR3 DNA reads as TGTGCCAGCAGGGTCTCACCTTGGGGAAACACCATATATTTT.

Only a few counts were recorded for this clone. The CDR3 region has the DNA TGTGCCAGCAGCCAAGTGGTTCTGGGGGCGTATGGCTACACCTTC. Residues: CASSQVVLGAYGYTF. The gene calls are TRBV4-2 and TRBJ1-2; a weak D match, TRBD1 (6 bases). This CDR3 has 15 amino acids. Trimming pared 1 base from V and 5 bases from J, leaving 14 bases between. Germline V gene sequence: CDR1 LGHNA, CDR2 YNFKEQ.

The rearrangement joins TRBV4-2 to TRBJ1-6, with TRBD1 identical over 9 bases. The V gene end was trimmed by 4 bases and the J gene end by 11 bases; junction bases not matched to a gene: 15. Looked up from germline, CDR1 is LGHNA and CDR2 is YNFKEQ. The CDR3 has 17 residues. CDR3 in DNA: TGTGCCAGCAGCCGACCCGATTCCCCGGACAGGGGTACACCCCTCCACTTT. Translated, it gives CASSRPDSPDRGTPLHF.

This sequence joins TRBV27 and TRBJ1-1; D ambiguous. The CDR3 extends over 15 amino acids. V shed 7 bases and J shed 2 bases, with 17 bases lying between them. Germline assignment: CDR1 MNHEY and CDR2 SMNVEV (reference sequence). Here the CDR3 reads CASTPLGQLNTEAFF. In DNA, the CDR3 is TGTGCCAGCACCCCCCTCGGGCAACTTAACACTGAAGCTTTCTTT.

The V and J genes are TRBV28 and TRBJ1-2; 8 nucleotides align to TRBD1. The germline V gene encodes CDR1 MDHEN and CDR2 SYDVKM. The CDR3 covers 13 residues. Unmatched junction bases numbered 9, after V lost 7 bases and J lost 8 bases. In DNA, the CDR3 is TGTGCCAGCACCTTCGGACAGGGAGAGGGCTACACCTTC. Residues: CASTFGQGEGYTF.

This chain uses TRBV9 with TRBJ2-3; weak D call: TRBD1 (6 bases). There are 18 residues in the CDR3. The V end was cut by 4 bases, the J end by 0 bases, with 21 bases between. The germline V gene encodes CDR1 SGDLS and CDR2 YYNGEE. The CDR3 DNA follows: TGTGCCAGCAGCTCGACCAGGAGAGGGGGATCTAGCACAGATACGCAGTATTTT. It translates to CASSSTRRGGSSTDTQYF.

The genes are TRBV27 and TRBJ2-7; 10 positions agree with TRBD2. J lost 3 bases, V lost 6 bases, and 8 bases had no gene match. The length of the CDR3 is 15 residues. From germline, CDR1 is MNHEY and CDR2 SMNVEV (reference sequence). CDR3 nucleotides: TGTGCCAGCAGGGAGGGACTAGCGAAGAGCTACGAGCAGTACTTC. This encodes CASREGLAKSYEQYF.

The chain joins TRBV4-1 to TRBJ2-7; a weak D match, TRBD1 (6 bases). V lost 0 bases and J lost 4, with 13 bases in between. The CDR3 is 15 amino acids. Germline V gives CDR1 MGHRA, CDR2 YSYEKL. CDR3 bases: TGCGCCAGCAGCCAAGATAGGGCAGGGGAGTACGAGCAGTACTTC. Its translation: CASSQDRAGEYEQYF.

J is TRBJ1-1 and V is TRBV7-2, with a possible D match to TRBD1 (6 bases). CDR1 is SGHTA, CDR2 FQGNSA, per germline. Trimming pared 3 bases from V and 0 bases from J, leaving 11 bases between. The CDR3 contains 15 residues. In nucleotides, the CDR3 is TGTGCCAGCAGCTTTAGGGGGGGGATGAACACTGAAGCTTTCTTT. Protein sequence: CASSFRGGMNTEAFF.

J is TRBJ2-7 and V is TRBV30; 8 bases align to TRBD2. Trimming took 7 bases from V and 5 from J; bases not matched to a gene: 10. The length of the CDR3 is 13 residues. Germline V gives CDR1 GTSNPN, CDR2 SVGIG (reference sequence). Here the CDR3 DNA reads TGTGCCTCGATGGGCAGCGGGAGTAACGAGCAGTACTTC. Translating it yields CASMGSGSNEQYF.

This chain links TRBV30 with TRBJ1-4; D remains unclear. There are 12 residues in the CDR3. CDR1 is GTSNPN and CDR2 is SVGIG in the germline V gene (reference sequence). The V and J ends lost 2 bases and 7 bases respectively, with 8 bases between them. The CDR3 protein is CAWSNRGEKLFF. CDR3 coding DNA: TGTGCCTGGAGTAACAGAGGTGAAAAACTGTTTTTT.

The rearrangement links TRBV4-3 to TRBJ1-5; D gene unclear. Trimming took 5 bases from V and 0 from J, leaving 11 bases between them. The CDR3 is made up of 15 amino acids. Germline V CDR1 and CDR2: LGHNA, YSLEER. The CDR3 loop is CASSLTPYSNQPQHF. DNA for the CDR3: TGCGCCAGCAGCTTGACACCGTATAGCAATCAGCCCCAGCATTTT.

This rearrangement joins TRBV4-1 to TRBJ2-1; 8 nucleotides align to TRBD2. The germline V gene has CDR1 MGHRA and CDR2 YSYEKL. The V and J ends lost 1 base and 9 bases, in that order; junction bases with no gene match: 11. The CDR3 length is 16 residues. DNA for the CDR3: TGCGCCAGCAGCCAAGCGTGGACGGGAGGGTCGGGTGAGCAGTTCTTC. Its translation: CASSQAWTGGSGEQFF.

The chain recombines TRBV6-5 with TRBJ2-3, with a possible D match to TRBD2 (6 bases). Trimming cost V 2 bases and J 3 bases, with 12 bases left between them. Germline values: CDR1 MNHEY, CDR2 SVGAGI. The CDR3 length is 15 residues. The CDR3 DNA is TGTGCCAGCAGTTACCGACGGACTAAAACAGATACGCAGTATTTT. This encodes CASSYRRTKTDTQYF.

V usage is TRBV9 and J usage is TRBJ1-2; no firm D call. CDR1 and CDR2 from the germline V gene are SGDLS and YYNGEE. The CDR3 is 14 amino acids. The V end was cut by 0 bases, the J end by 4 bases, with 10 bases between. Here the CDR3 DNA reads TGTGCCAGCAGCGTAGCTCTGGGCCCCTATGGCTACACCTTC. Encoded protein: CASSVALGPYGYTF.

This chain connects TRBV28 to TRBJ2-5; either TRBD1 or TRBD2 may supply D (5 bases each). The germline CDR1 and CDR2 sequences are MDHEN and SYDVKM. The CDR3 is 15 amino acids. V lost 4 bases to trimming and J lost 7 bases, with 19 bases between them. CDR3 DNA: TGTGCCAGCAGTTGGGGGATATCAAGACGGGGGACCCAGTACTTC. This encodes CASSWGISRRGTQYF.

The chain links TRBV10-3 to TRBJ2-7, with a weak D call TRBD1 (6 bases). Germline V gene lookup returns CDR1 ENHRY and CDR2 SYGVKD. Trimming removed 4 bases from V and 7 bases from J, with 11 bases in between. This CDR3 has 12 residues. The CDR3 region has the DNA TGTGCCATCAGTGGAACAGGGTATGAGCAGTACTTC. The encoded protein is CAISGTGYEQYF.

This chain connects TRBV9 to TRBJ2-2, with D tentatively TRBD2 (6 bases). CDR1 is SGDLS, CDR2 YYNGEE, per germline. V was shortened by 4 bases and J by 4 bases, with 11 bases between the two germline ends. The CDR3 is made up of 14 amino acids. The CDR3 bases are TGTGCCAGCAGCTCCACCGGGGGCACCGGGGAGCTGTTTTTT. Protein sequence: CASSSTGGTGELFF.

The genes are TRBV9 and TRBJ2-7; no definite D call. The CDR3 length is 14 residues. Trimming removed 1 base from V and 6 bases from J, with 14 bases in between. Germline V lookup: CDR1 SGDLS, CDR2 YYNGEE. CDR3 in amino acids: CASSVSSKVREQYF. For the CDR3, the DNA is TGTGCCAGCAGCGTATCCTCGAAGGTGCGCGAGCAGTACTTC.

CDR3 sequence reads: CASSIRLGDGEQYF. As DNA, the CDR3 is TGTGCCAGTAGTATAAGGTTGGGGGACGGCGAGCAGTACTTC. This chain links TRBV19 with TRBJ2-5, with D perhaps TRBD1 or TRBD2 (5 bases each). Gene TRBJ2-7 matches the end of the DNA better, so the J call may be wrong. The V gene's germline CDR1 is LNHDA and CDR2 SQIVND (reference sequence). This CDR3 region has 14 residues.

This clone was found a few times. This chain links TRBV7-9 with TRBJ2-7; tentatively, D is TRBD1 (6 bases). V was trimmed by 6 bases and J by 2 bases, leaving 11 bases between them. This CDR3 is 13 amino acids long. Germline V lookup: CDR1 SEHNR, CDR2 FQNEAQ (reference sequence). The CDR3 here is CASSPTGPYEQYF. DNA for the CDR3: TGTGCCAGCAGTCCTACAGGGCCCTACGAGCAGTACTTC.

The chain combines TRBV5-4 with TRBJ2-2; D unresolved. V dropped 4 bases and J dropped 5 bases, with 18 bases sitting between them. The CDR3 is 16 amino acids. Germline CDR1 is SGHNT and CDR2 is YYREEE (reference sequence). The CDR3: CASSPYPGSRTGELFF. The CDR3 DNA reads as TGTGCCAGCAGCCCTTACCCTGGTTCGAGGACCGGGGAGCTGTTTTTT.